These 29 T cell receptor beta chains share one sample of origin, sequenced in a study of memory CD4+ T cells and cytomegalovirus serostatus. The sort gate was single viable CD3+CD4+CD8-CD45RO+ cells for memory CD4+ T cells. Using immunoSEQ multiplex PCR, the repertoire was profiled, and TCRdb retains in-frame clones only, with some absent. This sample carries around 53,000 clones, about 86% of them seen once, and the ten largest clones take approximately 1.9%. Sequencing was performed on memory CD4+ T cells from blood. Receptors originate from an adult in good health and CMV-seropositive.

This chain connects TRBV2 to TRBJ1-2; TRBD1 might be the D (5 bases). The V end was cut by 6 bases, the J end by 4 bases, with 12 bases between. Germline CDR1 SNHLY, CDR2 FYNNEI. The CDR3 sequence is 13 residues long. In nucleotides, the CDR3 is TGTGCCAGCAGCCCCGGGGACGGCTATGGCTACACCTTC. Translated, it gives CASSPGDGYGYTF.

This chain links TRBV28 with TRBJ2-7; 7 nucleotides match TRBD2. V dropped 7 bases and J dropped 0; count of bases not matched to a gene: 6. Germline V gene data show CDR1 as MDHEN and CDR2 as SYDVKM. The CDR3 extends over 14 amino acids. CDR3 residues: CASTPRGVSYEQYF. In DNA, the CDR3 is TGTGCCAGCACCCCCCGGGGGGTCTCCTACGAGCAGTACTTC.

This clone was found once. J is TRBJ2-7 and V is TRBV11-2, with D possibly TRBD1 on 5 matching bases. The CDR3 has 13 amino acids. Germline V gene lookup returns CDR1 SGHAT and CDR2 FQNNGV. Trimming took 3 bases from V and 2 from J, leaving 8 bases between them. DNA of the CDR3: TGTGCCAGCAGCTTCGACAGAGCCTACGAGCAGTACTTC. Translation: CASSFDRAYEQYF.

The gene calls are TRBV28 and TRBJ1-2, with a tentative D call TRBD1 (5 bases). The germline CDR1 and CDR2 sequences are MDHEN and SYDVKM. The germline V and J ends were trimmed by 5 bases and 7 bases, with 20 bases remaining between them. The CDR3 extends over 15 amino acids. The CDR3 DNA sequence: TGTGCCAGCAGTCTACACCCTCCCGCCGGGGGTGGCTACACCTTC. Translated: CASSLHPPAGGGYTF.

The chain carries TRBV4-2 and TRBJ1-3; the D gene is possibly TRBD1 (6 bases). Deletions cut 5 bases from V and 4 bases from J, with 12 bases between. This CDR3 has 14 amino acids. The germline CDR1 and CDR2 sequences are LGHNA and YNFKEQ. CDR3 in amino acids: CASSDTGYGNTIYF. Written as DNA, the CDR3 is TGTGCCAGCAGCGATACAGGGTACGGAAACACCATATATTTT.

The rearrangement links TRBV5-4 to TRBJ2-3; 13 nucleotides line up with TRBD2. V shed 2 bases and J 2 bases; nucleotides not matched to a gene: 2. Germline CDR1 is SGHNT and CDR2 is YYREEE (reference sequence). The CDR3 extends over 16 amino acids. The CDR3 reads CASSLGTSGITDTQYF. Written as DNA, the CDR3 is TGTGCCAGCAGCTTAGGGACTAGCGGGATCACAGATACGCAGTATTTT.

This sequence joins TRBV7-9 and TRBJ1-1; D perhaps matches TRBD1 (6 bases). Per the germline V gene, CDR1 is SEHNR and CDR2 is FQNEAQ (reference sequence). This CDR3 comprises 13 residues. Trimming shortened V by 1 base and J by 5 bases, and 8 bases separated the two germline ends. The CDR3 reads CASSLDRVTEAFF. In DNA form, the CDR3 reads TGTGCCAGCAGCTTAGACAGGGTGACTGAAGCTTTCTTT.

This clone was observed once. The CDR3 loop reads CASKANRGRGTGELFF. The CDR3 nucleotides read TGTGCCAGCAAGGCTAACAGGGGGCGCGGCACCGGGGAGCTGTTTTTT. V usage is TRBV27 and J usage is TRBJ2-2, with 9 bases that match TRBD1. The germline V gene encodes CDR1 MNHEY and CDR2 SMNVEV (reference sequence). Trimming took 7 bases from V and 4 from J; bases not matched to a gene: 10. The CDR3 consists of 16 residues.

This chain links TRBV29-1 with TRBJ1-1; possibly TRBD1 for D (5 bases). The CDR3 is 13 amino acids. V lost 4 bases to trimming and J lost 2 bases, with 11 bases between them. The germline V gene encodes CDR1 SQVTM and CDR2 ANQGSEA. CDR3 loop: CSVGGRPNTEAFF. Written as DNA, the CDR3 is TGCAGCGTTGGGGGCAGGCCCAACACTGAAGCTTTCTTT. The complete variable domain, with remaining parts taken from reference TRBV29-1 and TRBJ1-1, reads SAVISQKPSRDICQRGTSLTIQCQVDSQVTMMFWYRQQPGQSLTLIATANQGSEATYESGFVIDKFPISRPNLTFSTLTVSNMSPEDSSIYLCSVGGRPNTEAFFGQGTRLTVV.

The table lists this clone with a few counts. The chain uses TRBV11-2 and TRBJ2-7; D is possibly TRBD1 or TRBD2 (5 bases each). The V gene lost 3 bases and the J gene lost 2 bases, with 8 bases spanning the gap. CDR1 is SGHAT and CDR2 is FQNNGV in the germline V gene. There are 13 residues in the CDR3. This chain's CDR3 is CASSLGRTYEQYF. The CDR3, as DNA: TGTGCCAGCAGCTTGGGACGGACCTACGAGCAGTACTTC.

There are a few counts of this clone. This rearrangement joins TRBV27 to TRBJ2-1; no clear D. In germline, CDR1 is MNHEY, CDR2 SMNVEV (reference sequence). CDR3 size: 16 residues. V lost 6 bases, J lost 0 bases, and 15 bases lay in between. The CDR3 is CASSRLGRSSYNEQFF. CDR3 sequence (DNA): TGTGCCAGCAGCCGCCTTGGCCGTAGCTCCTACAATGAGCAGTTCTTC.

The rearrangement joins TRBV19 to TRBJ1-5; tentative D call: TRBD1 (5 bases). V was pared by 5 bases and J by 4 bases, with 12 bases between. The CDR3 is 14 amino acids. Germline V lookup: CDR1 LNHDA, CDR2 SQIVND (reference sequence). The CDR3 DNA is TGTGCCAGTAGTGGGGCAGAGCGAAATCAGCCCCAGCATTTT. Encoded protein: CASSGAERNQPQHF.

The chain is built from TRBV6-5 and TRBJ2-1; D gene uncertain. The CDR3 spans 15 residues. In germline, CDR1 is MNHEY, CDR2 SVGAGI. V gave up 6 bases and J gave up 1 base, with 13 bases separating them. CDR3 nucleotide sequence: TGTGCCAGCAGCCGTTCACAGCTTTCCTACAATGAGCAGTTCTTC. Protein sequence: CASSRSQLSYNEQFF.

V usage is TRBV5-1 and J usage is TRBJ2-2, with TRBD2 matching over 12 bases. The CDR3 is 17 residues long. Germline trimming cut 5 bases from V and 6 bases from J; bases unmatched to any gene: 11. Germline V gene lookup returns CDR1 SGHRS and CDR2 YFSETQ. CDR3 sequence: CASRARLAGGPSGELFF. The DNA for the CDR3 is TGCGCCAGCAGGGCCCGCCTAGCGGGAGGGCCTTCCGGGGAGCTGTTTTTT.

This rearrangement joins TRBV4-1 to TRBJ1-2; D is uncertain. CDR1 and CDR2 from the germline V gene are MGHRA and YSYEKL. V gave up 0 bases and J gave up 4 bases, with 9 bases separating them. The CDR3 runs to 14 residues. The CDR3 bases are TGCGCCAGCAGCCAAGATCGGAAGACCTATGGCTACACCTTC. Protein product: CASSQDRKTYGYTF.

CDR3 sequence: CASSDEGRRTPNYGYTF. Here the CDR3 DNA reads TGTGCCAGCAGTGACGAGGGCAGGAGAACTCCTAACTATGGCTACACCTTC. The chain joins TRBV25-1 to TRBJ1-2; D gene ambiguous. This CDR3 is 17 amino acids long. The ends were cut back, 3 bases at V and 0 bases at J, with 17 bases in the middle. From germline, CDR1 is MGHDK and CDR2 SYGVNS.

V is TRBV10-3 and J is TRBJ2-1; 11 nucleotides line up with TRBD2. Germline trimming cut 3 bases from V and 5 bases from J; bases unmatched to any gene: 9. The CDR3 runs 17 residues. From germline, CDR1 is ENHRY and CDR2 SYGVKD. CDR3 protein: CAISERVAGGRDNEQFF. DNA of the CDR3: TGTGCCATCAGTGAAAGGGTAGCGGGAGGGCGAGACAATGAGCAGTTCTTC.

The chain combines TRBV2 with TRBJ2-3; unclear D gene. From germline, CDR1 is SNHLY and CDR2 FYNNEI. The CDR3 is 16 amino acids. Trimming cost V 2 bases and J 2 bases, with 14 bases left between them. The DNA for the CDR3 is TGTGCCAGCAGTGAAAGTATGGTAGCTCCCACAGATACGCAGTATTTT. Amino acids: CASSESMVAPTDTQYF.

This CDR3 reads CASSPLGPTSGGAVEQFF. The CDR3 DNA reads TGTGCCAGCAGCCCCCTAGGCCCGACTAGCGGGGGGGCAGTTGAGCAGTTCTTC. The gene calls are TRBV5-6 and TRBJ2-1; 14 nucleotides agree with TRBD2. Unmatched junction bases numbered 15, after V lost 4 bases and J lost 9 bases. Per the germline V gene, CDR1 is SGHDT and CDR2 is YYEEEE. CDR3 length equals 18 residues.

The DNA of the CDR3 is TGTGCCAGCAGTGCCCGGGACAGGGGAGTTCGCGGCTACACCTTC. Translated, it gives CASSARDRGVRGYTF. The chain couples TRBV6-1 to TRBJ1-2; 10 positions match TRBD1. Germline values: CDR1 MNHNS, CDR2 SASEGT. CDR3 length equals 15 residues. Germline trimming cut 4 bases from V and 8 bases from J; bases unmatched to any gene: 10.

The V call is TRBV19, the J call TRBJ1-6, with 7 bases aligning to TRBD1. There are 14 residues in the CDR3. V shed 6 bases and J 7 bases; nucleotides not matched to a gene: 6. From germline, CDR1 is LNHDA and CDR2 SQIVND (reference sequence). CDR3 protein: CASSGTAKNSPLHF. The CDR3 region has the DNA TGTGCCAGTAGCGGGACAGCAAAAAATTCACCCCTCCACTTT.

The gene calls are TRBV28 and TRBJ1-2; TRBD1 agrees at 9 bases. This CDR3 spans 14 amino acids. Germline values: CDR1 MDHEN, CDR2 SYDVKM. Trimming took 8 bases from V and 3 from J; bases not matched to a gene: 7. The CDR3 DNA follows: TGTGCCAGCGGTACAGGGGGCTTAGACTATGGCTACACCTTC. It specifies CASGTGGLDYGYTF.

This chain links TRBV30 with TRBJ2-5; D may be TRBD2 (7 bases). The germline V gene has CDR1 GTSNPN and CDR2 SVGIG (reference sequence). The CDR3 consists of 14 residues. The V end lost 4 bases, the J end lost 4 bases, and 16 bases lay between the germline ends. CDR3 DNA: TGTGCCTGGATAGGGGGGGCTAGCGGAGAGACCCAGTACTTC. Protein product: CAWIGGASGETQYF.

This clone was counted between two and nine times. The chain carries TRBV2 and TRBJ1-1; no clear D gene. V lost 6 bases to trimming and J lost 2 bases, with 10 bases between them. Germline V CDR1 and CDR2: SNHLY, FYNNEI. The length of the CDR3 is 13 residues. CDR3 sequence (DNA): TGTGCCAGCAGGGCCGAGGGTAACACTGAAGCTTTCTTT. Its protein is CASRAEGNTEAFF.

The chain uses TRBV7-2 and TRBJ2-3; 7 nucleotides line up with TRBD2. The CDR3 has 15 residues. The germline CDR1 and CDR2 sequences are SGHTA and FQGNSA. After removal of 5 bases from V and 2 bases from J, the junction contained 7 bases not matched to a gene. The CDR3 DNA reads TGTGCCAGCAGCCGACTGGGGGGGAACACAGATACGCAGTATTTT. Protein sequence: CASSRLGGNTDTQYF.

J is TRBJ1-2 and V is TRBV27; 7 bases map to TRBD1. There are 16 residues in the CDR3. The germline gives CDR1 MNHEY, CDR2 SMNVEV (reference sequence). The V and J ends lost 5 bases and 2 bases, in that order; junction bases with no gene match: 11. The CDR3 loop is CASSPNTVRGNYGYTF. CDR3 in DNA: TGTGCCAGCAGTCCTAATACAGTCAGGGGGAACTATGGCTACACCTTC.

This chain uses TRBV6-5 with TRBJ1-1, with 7 bases fitting TRBD1. The CDR3 covers 13 residues. Unmatched junction bases numbered 6, after V lost 6 bases and J lost 5 bases. The germline gives CDR1 MNHEY, CDR2 SVGAGI. CDR3 nucleotides: TGTGCCAGCAGACGAGCAGGGGGAACTGAAGCTTTCTTT. Amino acid sequence: CASRRAGGTEAFF.

This chain joins TRBV7-9 and TRBJ2-7; perhaps TRBD1 as D (6 bases). Trimming cost V 6 bases and J 7 bases, with 16 bases left between them. This CDR3 contains 13 residues. Germline CDR1 reads SEHNR; CDR2 reads FQNEAQ (reference sequence). The CDR3, as DNA: TGTGCCAGCAGATACAGGGAAGAAGGGGAGCAGTACTTC. Translated: CASRYREEGEQYF.

The chain joins TRBV9 to TRBJ2-7; 8 nucleotides match TRBD2. The length of the CDR3 is 14 residues. V shed 2 bases and J 3 bases; nucleotides not matched to a gene: 4. The germline CDR1 and CDR2 sequences are SGDLS and YYNGEE. CDR3 residues: CASSVTSESYEQYF. The CDR3 nucleotides are TGTGCCAGCAGCGTGACTAGCGAGAGCTACGAGCAGTACTTC.